A single sample gave rise to the 16 T cell receptor beta chains below, sequenced in a study of T cells in Graves' hyperthyroidism and ophthalmopathy. Regions amplified from RNA transcripts were the TCR beta CDR3 regions. The HTBI primer set served for first-round RT-PCR of the TCR CDR3. A single record per CDR3 protein comes from TCRdb applying MiXCR to the multiplex PCR reads. The repertoire consists of hundreds of thousands of distinct CDR3 sequences, with less than 25% occurring once and the leading ten covering approximately 11%. The sequenced material came from blood. These receptors came from a young woman with Graves' ophthalmopathy.

V usage is TRBV12-3 or TRBV12-4 and J usage is TRBJ2-7; TRBD1 agrees at 7 bases. This CDR3 has 14 residues. The V and J ends lost 6 bases and 3 bases, in that order; junction bases with no gene match: 8. The CDR3 region has the DNA TGTGCCAGCAGCATAACAGGGGAAGTCTACGAGCAGTACTTC. Its protein product is CASSITGEVYEQYF.

J is TRBJ1-5 and V is TRBV2; 8 nucleotides agree with TRBD1. CDR1 SNHLY and CDR2 FYNNEI come from the germline V gene. Trimming took 7 bases from V and 3 from J; bases not matched to a gene: 8. CDR3 length equals 15 residues. The CDR3 reads CASTETGGSNQPQHF. The CDR3 region has the DNA TGTGCCAGCACCGAAACAGGGGGTTCCAATCAGCCCCAGCATTTT.

This clonotype showed up many times. This sequence joins TRBV12-5 and TRBJ1-1, with 9 bases matching TRBD1. The V and J ends lost 7 bases and 4 bases, in that order; junction bases with no gene match: 10. Germline CDR1 LGHNT, CDR2 FRNRAP. CDR3 length: 15 amino acids. The CDR3 region is CASALGGTGSTEAFF. The DNA for the CDR3 is TGTGCTAGTGCGTTAGGGGGGACAGGGAGCACTGAAGCTTTCTTT.

The chain recombines TRBV12-3 or TRBV12-4 with TRBJ1-5; D remains ambiguous. The CDR3 runs to 13 residues. V was trimmed by 6 bases and J by 4 bases, leaving 10 bases between them. CDR3: CASRGAPNQPQHF. The CDR3 coding sequence is TGTGCCAGCAGGGGAGCCCCAAATCAGCCCCAGCATTTT.

Ten or more counts support this clonotype. The chain couples TRBV3-1 to TRBJ1-1; 9 nucleotides match TRBD1. The trim removed 4 bases at V and 4 bases at J, leaving 10 bases unmatched. Germline CDR1 is LGHDT and CDR2 is YNNKEL (reference sequence). The CDR3 is 16 residues long. CDR3 region: CASSLPKDRGPTEAFF. The CDR3 DNA follows: TGTGCCAGCAGCCTTCCCAAGGACAGGGGTCCCACTGAAGCTTTCTTT.

This clonotype was recorded at least ten times. This clone may be a read error of a much larger clone one base away. V gene TRBV7-8 combines with J gene TRBJ2-5, with D tentatively TRBD2 (6 bases). This CDR3 region has 16 residues. CDR1 and CDR2 (germline): SGHVS, FQNEAQ. The CDR3 DNA sequence: TGTGCCGGCAGCTACGGGACCGTAGCGGCACTAGAGACCCAGTACTTC. Its translation is CAGSYGTVAALETQYF. Together with reference TRBV7-8 and TRBJ2-5, the CDR3 gives the full variable domain: GAGVSQSPRYKVAKRGQDVALRCDPISGHVSLFWYQQALGQGPEFLTYFQNEAQLDKSGLPSDRFFAERPEGSVSTLKIQRTQQEDSAVYLCAGSYGTVAALETQYFGPGTRLLVL.

This clonotype was counted between two and nine times. The V gene is TRBV30, the J gene TRBJ2-5; tentatively, D is TRBD1 (5 bases). CDR1 and CDR2 (germline): GTSNPN, SVGIG (reference sequence). Trimming took 0 bases from V and 5 from J, leaving 10 bases between them. The CDR3 loop spans 13 amino acids. CDR3 nucleotide sequence: TGTGCCTGGAGTGTACGTGGGGCCGAGACCCAGTACTTC. It yields the protein CAWSVRGAETQYF.

Concerning this clonotype itself: Mismatch with germline at one junction end may stem from a read error. The J gene is TRBJ2-2, the V gene TRBV6-1; 7 bases line up with TRBD2. Germline values: CDR1 MNHNS, CDR2 SASEGT. The CDR3 length is 15 residues. The CDR3 DNA is TGTGCCAGCAGTGAAGCGCGGGGCGGGGCGGGGGAGCTGTGTTTT. It codes for CASSEARGGAGELCF.

This clonotype came up many times. The rearrangement joins TRBV18 to TRBJ1-5; no clear D gene. Germline CDR1 KGHSH, CDR2 LQKENI. Trimming took off 4 bases at V and 4 bases at J, with 11 bases between the two ends. This CDR3 has 14 residues. This CDR3 is CASSLDGRNQPQHF. As DNA, the CDR3 is TGTGCCAGCTCACTAGATGGGAGGAATCAGCCCCAGCATTTT.

This clonotype was observed a few times. The V gene is TRBV12-3 or TRBV12-4, the J gene TRBJ2-2; TRBD2 agrees at 15 bases. The trim removed 7 bases at V and 5 bases at J, leaving 5 bases unmatched. The CDR3 length is 16 residues. CDR3 nucleotide sequence: TGTGCCAGCACCACCGGGACTAGCGGGAGGACCGGGGAGCTGTTTTTT. It encodes CASTTGTSGRTGELFF.

Turning to this clonotype: A read error may be the cause here, since a much bigger clone is one base away. This rearrangement joins TRBV30 to TRBJ1-1; maybe TRBD1 (6 bases). CDR3 length equals 12 residues. Germline V gene data show CDR1 as GTSNPN and CDR2 as SVGIG (reference sequence). The CDR3 nucleotides are TGTGTCTGGAGGGGGGGACACACTGAAGCTTTCTTT. It codes for CVWRGGHTEAFF.

This chain's CDR3 is CSSRGVETEAFF. For the CDR3, the DNA is TGCAGCTCAAGGGGTGTGGAGACTGAAGCTTTCTTT. The chain couples TRBV29-1 to TRBJ1-1; D may be TRBD1 (5 bases). Germline CDR1 and CDR2: SQVTM and ANQGSEA. This CDR3 is 12 amino acids long. Trimming took off 8 bases at V and 5 bases at J, with 15 bases between the two ends.

With regard to this clonotype: Given a much more abundant clone one base away, this may be a read error. The V call is TRBV6-2 or TRBV6-3, the J call TRBJ1-1, with 7 bases lining up with TRBD1. The CDR3 contains 15 residues. Germline values: CDR1 MNHEY, CDR2 SVGEGT. CDR3 sequence: CASSYYTTGNTESFF. In DNA, the CDR3 is TGTGCCAGCAGTTACTATACGACAGGGAACACTGAATCTTTCTTT.

The chain combines TRBV19 with TRBJ2-5; 8 nucleotides match TRBD2. The junction had 6 bases not matched to a gene; V was cut back by 6 bases and J by 3 bases. The CDR3 has 14 residues. CDR1 is LNHDA and CDR2 is SQIVND in the germline V gene (reference sequence). DNA for the CDR3: TGTGCCAGTAGGGCGGGGGGCGGAAAAGAGACCCAGTACTTC. Encoded protein: CASRAGGGKETQYF.

This clonotype was found a few times. The V call is TRBV9, the J call TRBJ1-2; 10 bases align to TRBD1. The J segment lost 7 bases and the V segment lost 0 bases, leaving 9 bases of the junction unmatched. Germline V gene lookup returns CDR1 SGDLS and CDR2 YYNGEE. The CDR3 runs 16 residues. This CDR3 reads CASSVGPGGQGFGYTF. In DNA, the CDR3 is TGTGCCAGCAGCGTAGGACCTGGGGGACAGGGGTTTGGCTACACCTTC. The variable domain in full, with the rest retrieved from reference TRBV9 and TRBJ1-2, is DSGVTQTPKHLITATGQRVTLRCSPRSGDLSVYWYQQSLDQGLQFLIQYYNGEERAKGNILERFSAQQFPDLHSELNLSSLELGDSALYFCASSVGPGGQGFGYTFGSGTRLTVV.

A remark on this clonotype: The conserved closing phenylalanine or tryptophan is absent in this CDR3, likely reflecting a read error. This chain joins TRBV5-4 and TRBJ2-7; 8 bases align to TRBD1. Trimming at V came to 2 bases and at J to 5 bases, leaving 9 bases not matched to a gene. This CDR3 has 15 residues. Germline V gene lookup returns CDR1 SGHNT and CDR2 YYREEE (reference sequence). In DNA, the CDR3 is TGTGCCAGCAGCTTCGCGCGGACAGGGACCCACGAGCAGTACTAC. Amino acids: CASSFARTGTHEQYY.